A selection of T cell receptor beta chains follows, all from one sample in a study of neurological immune-mediated disorders. TCRdb re-called the 5' RACE reads with MiXCR, one entry per CDR3 protein. Here the sample spans approximately 30,000 distinct CDR3 sequences, 15% being singletons. The sample comprised PBMCs. The receptors here all came from a man aged 70-80 years in good health. CDR3s include the opening cysteine and the closing phenylalanine or tryptophan. The D gene is left open where the match is weak. Size tells how often a clone was seen (once, few, many) or the class of an expanded clone, and some rows leave it out.

TRBV7-2,TRBD1,many,TRBJ1-5,TGTGCCAGCAGCTTAGTCACAGGGGGCGATCAGCCCCAGCATTTT,CASSLVTGGDQPQHF
TRBV10-2,TRBD1,many,TRBJ1-6,TGCGCCAGCAGTCGTAGGGGGCCCCAGGATGGGAATTCACCCCTCCACTTT,CASSRRGPQDGNSPLHF
TRBV6-6,-,-,TRBJ2-7,TGTGCCAGTTACTCGAGCGAAGGGGGCGAGCAGTACTTC,CASYSSEGGEQYF
TRBV20-1,TRBD1,many,TRBJ1-4,TGCAGTGCCGCGGACAGGGTTATTGCAACTAATGAAAAACTGTTTTTT,CSAADRVIATNEKLFF
TRBV4-1,TRBD1,many,TRBJ1-6,TGCGCCAGCAGCCAAGGAGGACAGGGATGGAATTCACCCCTCCACTTT,CASSQGGQGWNSPLHF
TRBV20-1,-,many,TRBJ1-5,TGCAGTGCGCTGGGTGACAGTAATCAGCCCCAGCATTTT,CSALGDSNQPQHF
TRBV12-3/TRBV12-4,-,many,TRBJ1-5,TGTGCCAGCAGTTTATCCCAATATCAGCCCCAGCATTTT,CASSLSQYQPQHF
TRBV6-5,-,many,TRBJ2-2,TGTGCCAGCAGTTATGTCACCGGGGAGCTGTTTTTT,CASSYVTGELFF
TRBV21-1,-,many,TRBJ2-5,TGTGCCAGCAGCACTTCGGGACGCTGCGAGACCCAGTACTTC,CASSTSGRCETQYF
TRBV4-1,-,many,TRBJ2-2,TGCGCCAGCAGCCAAGGCGGATCCGGCACCGGGGAGCTGTTTTTT,CASSQGGSGTGELFF
TRBV25-1,-,many,TRBJ1-1,TGTGCCAGCAGTAAACGGACGGACACGAACACTGAAGCTTTCTTT,CASSKRTDTNTEAFF
TRBV6-7,TRBD1,many,TRBJ1-6,TGTGCCAGCAGTTACTCAAAGGGGGCCCGAAATTCACCCCTCCACTTT,CASSYSKGARNSPLHF
TRBV6-5,TRBD1,many,TRBJ2-7,TGTGCCAGCAGTCGGGACAGGGGGTTTTACGAGCAGTACTTC,CASSRDRGFYEQYF
TRBV6-1,TRBD2,-,TRBJ2-5,TGTGCCAGCAGGGTAGACAGCGGGGTTGTGGAGACCCAGTACTTC,CASRVDSGVVETQYF
TRBV5-1,-,many,TRBJ2-1,TGCGCCAGCAGTCCAAACTACAGGGACCTAAACAATGAGCAGTTCTTC,CASSPNYRDLNNEQFF
TRBV15,TRBD1,many,TRBJ1-1,TGTGCCACCAGCAGCGACAGGGGACGGAAAGCTTTCTTT,CATSSDRGRKAFF
TRBV5-6,-,many,TRBJ2-7,TGTGCCAGCAGCTTGTTTTCCGACAGTTTCTACGAGCAGTACTTC,CASSLFSDSFYEQYF
TRBV21-1,-,many,TRBJ1-2,TGTGCCAGCAGCGCACTCAGGGGACTCTTCGATGGCTACACCTTC,CASSALRGLFDGYTF
TRBV5-1,-,few,TRBJ2-7,TGCGCCAGCAGCTTGGGGGGGTTGCTCTACGAGCAGTACTTC,CASSLGGLLYEQYF
TRBV2,-,many,TRBJ2-7,TGTGCCAGCACTTGGACTCTCTACGAGCAGTACTTC,CASTWTLYEQYF
TRBV4-1,TRBD1,-,TRBJ2-7,TGCGCCAGCAGCCCCCAGGGGGCAGCCTGGGGCGAGCAGTACTTC,CASSPQGAAWGEQYF
TRBV20-1,-,once,TRBJ2-7,TGCGGTAAGACCGGGGACGAGCAGCACTTC,CGKTGDEQHF
TRBV7-9,TRBD1,many,TRBJ1-5,TGTGCCAGCAGCGTGTGGACCGGGACAGGCAATCAGCCCCAGCATTTT,CASSVWTGTGNQPQHF
TRBV7-6,-,many,TRBJ1-1,TGTGCCAGCAGCTTAGCGCTAGGTGAGGAGTCCCCCACTGAAGCTTTCTTT,CASSLALGEESPTEAFF
TRBV15,-,medium-sized,TRBJ2-5,TGTGCCACCAGCAGAGATTACGCCGCTGCAGGGACCCAGTACTTC,CATSRDYAAAGTQYF
TRBV5-1,-,many,TRBJ2-1,TGCGCCAGCAGCTTGGCCGGCGGACCCAATGAGCAGTTCTTC,CASSLAGGPNEQFF
TRBV7-8,-,-,TRBJ1-5,TGTGCCAGCAGCCGTAGACAGGAACCTAGCAATCAGCCCCAGCATTTT,CASSRRQEPSNQPQHF
TRBV20-1,-,many,TRBJ1-2,TGCAGTGCTAGAGATCATGACTCCCGGAACTATGGCTACACCTTC,CSARDHDSRNYGYTF
TRBV10-3,TRBD2,many,TRBJ2-7,TGTGCCATCAGTGAGTCCCTAGCGGGGGGAGTCTACGAGCAGTACTTC,CAISESLAGGVYEQYF
TRBV9,TRBD2,many,TRBJ2-7,TGTGCCAGCAGCGTAGATAGCGGGGGGTTCTACGAGCAGTACTTC,CASSVDSGGFYEQYF
TRBV5-1,-,-,TRBJ2-5,TGCTCCAGCAGTTTGATGAGGGAAGAGACCCAGTACTTC,CSSSLMREETQYF
TRBV6-2/TRBV6-3,-,-,TRBJ1-1,TGTGCCAGCAGTTCTTCAAACATGGTCCTAATGAACACTGAAGCTTTCTTT,CASSSSNMVLMNTEAFF
TRBV30,-,many,TRBJ2-3,TGTGCCTGGTCGAACAGGGACACAGATACGCAGTATTTT,CAWSNRDTDTQYF
TRBV10-3,-,many,TRBJ2-6,TGTGCCATCAGTGCTGGTTCTGGGGCCAACGTCCTGACTTTC,CAISAGSGANVLTF
TRBV11-2,TRBD1,many,TRBJ2-7,TGTGCCAGCAGCACAAGACAGGGCTCTACCTCCTACGAGCAGTACTTC,CASSTRQGSTSYEQYF
TRBV7-2,-,many,TRBJ2-1,TGTGCCAGCAGCTTAGGCCAGGGAGTTAAGCAGTTCTTC,CASSLGQGVKQFF
TRBV15,TRBD1,many,TRBJ2-5,TGTGCCACCAGCAGAGTTCAAACCCACCTGGGACAGGCCCTGAAGACCCAGTACTTC,CATSRVQTHLGQALKTQYF
TRBV7-9,-,many,TRBJ1-5,TGTGCCAGCAGCTTTCAGGGAGATCAGCCCCAGCATTTT,CASSFQGDQPQHF
TRBV11-3,TRBD1,many,TRBJ1-4,TGTGCCAGCAGCTTAGGCGCCGACAGGGCAACTAATGAAAAACTGTTTTTT,CASSLGADRATNEKLFF
TRBV7-9,-,many,TRBJ1-1,TGTGCCAGCAGTCCTATTCAGGGGATAACGGCTTTCTTT,CASSPIQGITAFF
TRBV15,-,many,TRBJ1-1,TGTGCCACCACCTCACTATCAGGTAACACTGAAGCTTTCTTT,CATTSLSGNTEAFF
TRBV7-6,-,-,TRBJ2-3,TGTGCCAGCAGCTCAGTGGCGGGGATGCCCACAGATACGCAGTATTTT,CASSSVAGMPTDTQYF
TRBV15,-,many,TRBJ2-7,TGTGCCACCAGCAGAGAGGTAAAAGGGTACGAGCAGTACTTC,CATSREVKGYEQYF
TRBV20-1,-,-,TRBJ1-5,TGCAGTGCCTCCCTCCGAGTACAGGGTCAGCCCCAGCATTTT,CSASLRVQGQPQHF
TRBV15,TRBD2,many,TRBJ2-1,TGTGCCACCAGCGGGACTAGCGGGGGGGCCAGGGAGCAGTTCTTC,CATSGTSGGAREQFF
TRBV7-2,-,-,TRBJ2-3,TGTGCCAGCAGCTTAGACAGGGCTAGCACAGATACGCAGTATTTT,CASSLDRASTDTQYF
TRBV18,TRBD1,many,TRBJ2-2,TGTGCCAGCTCACCGGCGGGACAGGGGAACACCGGGGAGCTGTTTTTT,CASSPAGQGNTGELFF
TRBV18,-,-,TRBJ1-6,TGTGCCAGCTCACCAGTGGGGTCCAGTGACTCACCCCTCCACTTT,CASSPVGSSDSPLHF
TRBV7-6,TRBD1,many,TRBJ1-5,TGTGCCAGCAGCTCGGGACAGGGGCGCAATCAGCCCCAGCATTTT,CASSSGQGRNQPQHF
TRBV20-1,-,many,TRBJ2-3,TGCAGTGCTAGAGATCATCGGTACAGATACACAGATACGCAGTATTTT,CSARDHRYRYTDTQYF
TRBV12-3/TRBV12-4,TRBD1,many,TRBJ1-1,TGTGCCAGCAGCCAGGACAGGCGAACTGAAGCTTTCTTT,CASSQDRRTEAFF
TRBV2,-,many,TRBJ2-7,TGTGCCAGCAGTGAACAGGGTTACGAGCAGTACTTC,CASSEQGYEQYF
TRBV6-2/TRBV6-3,-,many,TRBJ2-3,TGTGCCAGCAGTTACGGCGGAAGGGGATCAGATACGCAGTATTTT,CASSYGGRGSDTQYF
TRBV6-2/TRBV6-3,-,many,TRBJ2-3,TGTGCCAGCAGTTACCGAAACAGTTACACAGATACGCAGTATTTT,CASSYRNSYTDTQYF
TRBV15,-,many,TRBJ2-2,TGTGCCACCTATTCGGATAGGACCGGGGAGCTGTTTTTT,CATYSDRTGELFF
TRBV20-1,-,many,TRBJ2-1,TGCAGTGCTATGGGGGCCCGGTTCTCCCGGGCCTACAATGAGCAGTTCTTC,CSAMGARFSRAYNEQFF
TRBV5-1,-,many,TRBJ2-2,TGCGCCAGCAGCTTACAGGGGAACACCGGGGAGCTGTTTTTT,CASSLQGNTGELFF
TRBV12-3/TRBV12-4,-,many,TRBJ2-3,TGTGCCAGCAGTTTAGATCAGGGGACAGATACGCAGTATTTT,CASSLDQGTDTQYF
TRBV7-2,-,many,TRBJ2-2,TGTGCCAGCAGCTCATCCCGGGACCCCCGCACCGGGGAGCTGTTTTTT,CASSSSRDPRTGELFF
TRBV5-1,TRBD1,-,TRBJ1-1,TGCGCCGGCAGCGGCGGACAGGGGGCAAACACTGACGCTTTCTTT,CAGSGGQGANTDAFF